Listed below are T cell receptor beta chains from one sample, sequenced in a study of monozygotic twins with inflammatory bowel disease. Using the 5' RACE reads, TCRdb records one entry per CDR3 protein without DNA. The table for this sample gives 200,000 to 250,000 distinct CDR3 sequences. Sequencing used blood. The receptors derive from a human donor with ulcerative colitis or Crohn's disease, or a healthy co-twin of an affected twin (not recorded which). CDR3s include the opening cysteine and the closing phenylalanine or tryptophan.

cdr3_aa,v_call,j_call
CASSTQGQPTEAFF,TRBV5-1,TRBJ1-1
CASLSGGGSREQFF,TRBV19,TRBJ2-1
CASSELGGIRETQYF,TRBV25-1,TRBJ2-5
CSVEVLEPYEQYF,TRBV29-1,TRBJ2-7
CASSRSVPVLGDAYEQFF,TRBV4-2,TRBJ2-1
CASIRGRGDTEAFF,TRBV7-9,TRBJ1-1
CASSRLNEKLFF,TRBV9,TRBJ1-4
CSARLPAGGTYNEQFF,TRBV20-1,TRBJ2-1
CASSLGLAGGDEQFF,TRBV4-2,TRBJ2-1
CSVNQGQLIDTQYF,TRBV29-1,TRBJ2-3
CASSEPPGRGYKNIQYF,TRBV25-1,TRBJ2-4
CASRTQGASNYGYTF,TRBV27,TRBJ1-2
CASSVRRGPGANVLTF,TRBV5-1,TRBJ2-6
CASSSIGGNSPLHF,TRBV6-5,TRBJ1-6
CASSLDGAETQYF,TRBV5-1,TRBJ2-5
CASSFGTTNEQFF,TRBV11-1,TRBJ2-1
CASSYIRTGANTEAFF,TRBV6-5,TRBJ1-1
CSAIRGADSPLHF,TRBV20-1,TRBJ1-6
CASSFTGDDTEAFF,TRBV5-1,TRBJ1-1
CSVRGTSSYNEQFF,TRBV29-1,TRBJ2-1
CASSRRTSQTYNEQFF,TRBV14,TRBJ2-1
CASTIKGTAGSTIYF,TRBV19,TRBJ1-3
CASSLAPSGGEPETQYF,TRBV7-9,TRBJ2-5
CASSPLAGGVTGELFF,TRBV6-1,TRBJ2-2
CASTSFDTNYGYTF,TRBV6-1,TRBJ1-2
CSARAGPNTEAFF,TRBV29-1,TRBJ1-1
CASRPTGPLTGNMQYF,TRBV12-3/TRBV12-4,TRBJ2-4
CASTCNAGTGDLKGYEQYF,TRBV19,TRBJ2-7
CASSLSPLNIQYF,TRBV7-2,TRBJ2-4
CASSEGAFGAKNIQYF,TRBV27,TRBJ2-4
CASSLIAEYNEQFF,TRBV7-2,TRBJ2-1
CASSLPGPYEQYF,TRBV7-9,TRBJ2-7
CASSRIAGTAGELFF,TRBV7-3,TRBJ2-2
CASSPQLGDSPLHF,TRBV9,TRBJ1-6
CASSLTGEGYTF,TRBV7-2,TRBJ1-2
CASSYRESANTGELFF,TRBV5-6,TRBJ2-2
CSAQEGYNEQFF,TRBV20-1,TRBJ2-1
CASSPGLTEATEAFF,TRBV5-1,TRBJ1-1
CAISEFDTQYF,TRBV10-3,TRBJ2-3
CSVGESHEQFF,TRBV29-1,TRBJ2-1
CASSDTGRRAFF,TRBV18,TRBJ1-1
CASSPQGANTEAFF,TRBV18,TRBJ1-1
CSVEPGEGEQFF,TRBV29-1,TRBJ2-1